This T cell receptor (beta chain) was observed in a study of identical twins. Points from the study as a whole: It was cross-sectional statistical analysis, not following the same donors, that the conclusions relied on.

This CDR3 is built from 11 residues. V was trimmed by 8 bases and J by 5 bases, leaving 9 bases between them. Germline values: CDR1 KGHSH, CDR2 LQKENI. At least ten counts were recorded for this clonotype. Its specificity is unknown. A universal primer site arose from template switching, and cDNA bore unique molecular identifiers. TCRdb recomputed calls from the 5' RACE reads with MiXCR, one row per CDR3 protein. The sample has hundreds of thousands of distinct CDR3 sequences, 21% seen once; the top ten hold roughly 4.3%. This same sample was also part of a study on T cells expressing NK-cell markers.

What was sequenced was PBMCs. This receptor was taken from a woman under 30 in good health. V is TRBV18 and J is TRBJ2-5; no clear D gene. The DNA for the CDR3 is TGTGCCAGCAGTCCACGGGAGACCCAGTACTTC. It specifies CASSPRETQYF.